The next 12 T cell receptor beta chains were all read from a single sample in a study of blood T cell repertoires in COVID-19. Data came from immunoSEQ multiplex PCR; TCRdb stores just in-frame clones and leaves some out. The profile shows about 180,000 clones, 82% of them singletons. The sequenced material came from peripheral blood. The receptor source for this set is a woman between 65 and 79 years old with acute or convalescent COVID-19.

The chain employs TRBV4-2 and TRBJ1-1; 8 bases are shared with TRBD1. There are 15 residues in the CDR3. The germline V gene has CDR1 LGHNA and CDR2 YNFKEQ. V lost 2 bases to trimming and J lost 8 bases; unmatched junction nucleotides: 10. The CDR3 bases are TGTGCCAGCAGCCAAAACCTCGGACAGGGATGGGAAGCTTTCTTT. It translates to CASSQNLGQGWEAFF.

The rearrangement uses TRBV5-1 and TRBJ2-3; 8 bases are shared with TRBD2. The V and J ends lost 1 base and 0 bases, in that order; junction bases with no gene match: 4. The CDR3 has 16 residues. Germline V gene lookup returns CDR1 SGHRS and CDR2 YFSETQ. The CDR3: CASSLREGSSTDTQYF. The DNA of the CDR3 is TGCGCCAGCAGCTTGCGGGAGGGATCTAGCACAGATACGCAGTATTTT.

This clone came up once. The rearrangement joins TRBV10-3 to TRBJ1-5, with 9 bases aligning to TRBD1. V was pared by 6 bases and J by 4 bases, with 7 bases of the junction left unmatched. Germline CDR1 is ENHRY and CDR2 is SYGVKD. The CDR3 spans 15 residues. CDR3 coding DNA: TGTGCCATCAGCGAAGGGACAGGGACTAATCAGCCCCAGCATTTT. It yields the protein CAISEGTGTNQPQHF.

The chain recombines TRBV28 with TRBJ2-5; 9 positions match TRBD2. The CDR3 loop spans 15 amino acids. With 5 bases clipped from V and 0 bases from J, the junction kept 4 bases outside the gene matches. The V gene's germline CDR1 is MDHEN and CDR2 SYDVKM. The CDR3 is CASSLTSGYQETQYF. The CDR3 region has the DNA TGTGCCAGCAGTCTAACTAGCGGGTACCAAGAGACCCAGTACTTC.

This clone has only a few counts. V gene TRBV19 combines with J gene TRBJ1-4; 7 bases fit TRBD1. The CDR3 length is 14 residues. The ends lost 5 bases at V and 4 bases at J; junction bases unmatched: 4. Germline V gene data show CDR1 as LNHDA and CDR2 as SQIVND (reference sequence). CDR3: CASSQGGLNEKLFF. The CDR3 DNA reads as TGTGCCAGTAGTCAGGGGGGACTTAATGAAAAACTGTTTTTT.

The gene calls are TRBV6-2 or TRBV6-3 and TRBJ1-2; no clear D. CDR1 and CDR2 (germline): MNHEY, SVGEGT. Deletions cut 6 bases from V and 4 bases from J, with 9 bases between. The CDR3 totals 12 residues. This CDR3 reads CASSQQSYGYTF. CDR3 sequence (DNA): TGTGCCAGCAGCCAACAGAGCTATGGCTACACCTTC.

The chain is built from TRBV19 and TRBJ1-5, with a possible D match to TRBD1 (5 bases). Germline values: CDR1 LNHDA, CDR2 SQIVND (reference sequence). The CDR3 is 14 residues long. The V end lost 2 bases, the J end lost 7 bases, and 12 bases lay between the germline ends. The chain's CDR3 is CASSIQGIGQPQHF. CDR3 DNA sequence: TGTGCCAGTAGTATACAGGGTATTGGGCAGCCCCAGCATTTT.

CDR3 in amino acids: CASSQGGGWSYREQYF. CDR3 bases: TGTGCCAGCAGCCAAGGAGGTGGTTGGTCGTACCGCGAGCAGTACTTC. The chain uses TRBV14 and TRBJ2-7; D is unclear. Between the trimmed V and J ends, which lost 1 base and 6 bases, there was a span of 19 bases. Germline values: CDR1 SGHDN, CDR2 FVKESK. The CDR3 has 16 residues.

The chain carries TRBV13 and TRBJ1-1; 9 nucleotides agree with TRBD1. From germline, CDR1 is PRHDT and CDR2 FYEKMQ (reference sequence). The CDR3 extends over 13 amino acids. Trimming took 0 bases from V and 8 from J; bases not matched to a gene: 1. CDR3 sequence reads: CASSLGGTGEAFF. The CDR3 coding sequence is TGTGCCAGCAGCTTAGGCGGGACAGGGGAAGCTTTCTTT. Together with reference TRBV13 and TRBJ1-1, the CDR3 gives the full variable domain: AAGVIQSPRHLIKEKRETATLKCYPIPRHDTVYWYQQGPGQDPQFLISFYEKMQSDKGSIPDRFSAQQFSDYHSELNMSSLELGDSALYFCASSLGGTGEAFFGQGTRLTVV.

The chain joins TRBV5-6 to TRBJ2-7; TRBD2 aligns across 13 bases. Germline CDR1 is SGHDT and CDR2 is YYEEEE. The length of the CDR3 is 15 residues. Trimming at V came to 5 bases and at J to 6 bases, leaving 8 bases not matched to a gene. This CDR3 is CASRLTSGGQVEQYF. CDR3 coding DNA: TGTGCCAGCAGGTTGACTAGCGGGGGGCAAGTCGAGCAGTACTTC. The variable domain in full, completed from reference TRBV5-6 and TRBJ2-7, reads DAGVTQSPTHLIKTRGQQVTLRCSPKSGHDTVSWYQQALGQGPQFIFQYYEEEERQRGNFPDRFSGHQFPNYSSELNVNALLLGDSALYLCASRLTSGGQVEQYFGPGTRLTVT.

This clone is a singleton in its sample. This chain uses TRBV2 with TRBJ2-5, with TRBD2 matching 8 bases. V was clipped by 5 bases and J by 3 bases; unmatched bases: 8. CDR3 length equals 15 residues. Germline V gives CDR1 SNHLY, CDR2 FYNNEI. CDR3 bases: TGTGCCAGCAGTCAGTCTGGACTAGCTGAAGAGACCCAGTACTTC. Its protein is CASSQSGLAEETQYF.

The rearrangement uses TRBV9 and TRBJ1-4, with 8 bases that match TRBD1. Germline V gives CDR1 SGDLS, CDR2 YYNGEE. The CDR3 has 14 amino acids. The V segment lost 0 bases and the J segment 8 bases; nucleotides outside the gene matches: 3. The CDR3 DNA is TGTGCCAGCAGCGTAGGACAGGGGCGGGAAAAACTGTTTTTT. Protein product: CASSVGQGREKLFF. The full variable domain, completed using reference TRBV9 and TRBJ1-4, is DSGVTQTPKHLITATGQRVTLRCSPRSGDLSVYWYQQSLDQGLQFLIQYYNGEERAKGNILERFSAQQFPDLHSELNLSSLELGDSALYFCASSVGQGREKLFFGSGTQLSVL.